Each of the 9 T cell receptor beta chains below was sequenced from the same sample in a study of blood T cell repertoires in COVID-19. Using immunoSEQ multiplex PCR, the repertoire was profiled, and TCRdb retains in-frame clones only, with some absent. The sample includes around 130,000 clones, roughly 86% of them seen just once. Source material: peripheral blood. The source of these receptors is a human donor in a cohort sampled during active COVID-19.

V usage is TRBV27 and J usage is TRBJ1-6; no reliable D call. CDR1 and CDR2 from the germline V gene are MNHEY and SMNVEV (reference sequence). The CDR3 is 14 residues long. Trimming took 5 bases from V and 9 from J, leaving 14 bases between them. The DNA of the CDR3 is TGTGCCAGCAGTATCAGGTGGGAGGGTTCACCCCTCCACTTT. Translating gives CASSIRWEGSPLHF.

V usage is TRBV19 and J usage is TRBJ1-1; 9 bases are shared with TRBD1. V was pared by 6 bases and J by 0 bases, with 8 bases of the junction left unmatched. This CDR3 contains 16 residues. Germline lookup yields CDR1 LNHDA and CDR2 SQIVND (reference sequence). In DNA form, the CDR3 reads TGTGCCAGTAGGAAAATGGGACAGGGATTGAACACTGAAGCTTTCTTT. Amino acid sequence: CASRKMGQGLNTEAFF.

The chain is built from TRBV6-5 and TRBJ2-2, with D maybe TRBD1 (5 bases). The CDR3 extends over 14 amino acids. Germline V gene data show CDR1 as MNHEY and CDR2 as SVGAGI. Trimming removed 11 bases from V and 0 bases from J, with 13 bases in between. CDR3 protein: CAARALANTGELFF. In nucleotides, the CDR3 is TGTGCCGCCAGGGCTCTCGCGAACACCGGGGAGCTGTTTTTT.

This chain uses TRBV29-1 with TRBJ2-1; 8 bases fit TRBD2. CDR3 length: 17 amino acids. Germline V gene sequence: CDR1 SQVTM, CDR2 ANQGSEA. V lost 6 bases and J lost 6; bases outside the gene matches: 19. In DNA, the CDR3 is TGCAGCGTCGGTGGCCCGGGAGCGGGGGCCCCTCGCAATGAGCAGTTCTTC. It yields the protein CSVGGPGAGAPRNEQFF.

The CDR3 loop reads CAIGGGADEQFF. CDR3 sequence (DNA): TGTGCCATTGGCGGGGGGGCCGATGAGCAGTTCTTC. The chain links TRBV13 to TRBJ2-1, with TRBD2 identical over 9 bases. V lost 10 bases, J lost 8 bases, and 6 bases stayed unmatched. CDR1 and CDR2 (germline): PRHDT, FYEKMQ (reference sequence). There are 12 residues in the CDR3.

This chain links TRBV3-1 (or the pseudogene TRBV3-2) with TRBJ1-4; 7 bases are shared with TRBD1. The length of the CDR3 is 18 residues. Trimming cost V 2 bases and J 5 bases; bases outside gene matches: 14. Germline CDR1 is LGHDT and CDR2 is YNNKEL (reference sequence). The DNA of the CDR3 is TGTGCCAGCAGCCAACTACCCTTGGGACGAGGGGGCAATGAAAAACTGTTTTTT. It encodes CASSQLPLGRGGNEKLFF.

The chain employs TRBV28 and TRBJ1-2, with no clear D. The CDR3 loop spans 15 amino acids. Trimming cost V 3 bases and J 2 bases, with 13 bases left between them. The V gene's germline CDR1 is MDHEN and CDR2 SYDVKM. CDR3 sequence (DNA): TGTGCCAGCAGTTTTAGCCTCCTCACCAACTATGGCTACACCTTC. Protein sequence: CASSFSLLTNYGYTF.

This clone was observed once. The chain carries TRBV9 and TRBJ2-1, with 9 bases identical to TRBD2. The ends lost 3 bases at V and 3 bases at J; junction bases unmatched: 13. This CDR3 spans 18 amino acids. Germline values: CDR1 SGDLS, CDR2 YYNGEE. The DNA for the CDR3 is TGTGCCAGCAGCGGAGGAAGGGGTACTAGCGGGCTCTACAATGAGCAGTTCTTC. Its protein product is CASSGGRGTSGLYNEQFF.

The chain links TRBV2 to TRBJ1-2; TRBD1 is a possible D gene (6 bases). V lost 6 bases to trimming and J lost 4 bases, with 12 bases between them. The germline V gene has CDR1 SNHLY and CDR2 FYNNEI. This CDR3 is built from 13 residues. The CDR3 region is CASSLDRSYGYTF. CDR3 in DNA: TGTGCCAGCAGCTTAGACAGGTCCTATGGCTACACCTTC.